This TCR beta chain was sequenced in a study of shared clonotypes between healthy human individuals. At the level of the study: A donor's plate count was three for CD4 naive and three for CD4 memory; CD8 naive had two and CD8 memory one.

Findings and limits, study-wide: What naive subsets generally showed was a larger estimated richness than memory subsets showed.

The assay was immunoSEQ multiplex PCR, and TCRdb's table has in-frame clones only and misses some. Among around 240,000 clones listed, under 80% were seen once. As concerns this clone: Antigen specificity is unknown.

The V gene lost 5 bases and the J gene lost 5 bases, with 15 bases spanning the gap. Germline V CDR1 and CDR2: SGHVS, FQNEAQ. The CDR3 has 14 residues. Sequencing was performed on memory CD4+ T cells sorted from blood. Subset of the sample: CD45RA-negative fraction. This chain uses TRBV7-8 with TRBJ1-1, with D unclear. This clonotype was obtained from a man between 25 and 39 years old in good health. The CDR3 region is CASSNGPSRTEAFF. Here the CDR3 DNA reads TGTGCCAGCAGCAACGGGCCCTCCCGGACTGAAGCTTTCTTT.